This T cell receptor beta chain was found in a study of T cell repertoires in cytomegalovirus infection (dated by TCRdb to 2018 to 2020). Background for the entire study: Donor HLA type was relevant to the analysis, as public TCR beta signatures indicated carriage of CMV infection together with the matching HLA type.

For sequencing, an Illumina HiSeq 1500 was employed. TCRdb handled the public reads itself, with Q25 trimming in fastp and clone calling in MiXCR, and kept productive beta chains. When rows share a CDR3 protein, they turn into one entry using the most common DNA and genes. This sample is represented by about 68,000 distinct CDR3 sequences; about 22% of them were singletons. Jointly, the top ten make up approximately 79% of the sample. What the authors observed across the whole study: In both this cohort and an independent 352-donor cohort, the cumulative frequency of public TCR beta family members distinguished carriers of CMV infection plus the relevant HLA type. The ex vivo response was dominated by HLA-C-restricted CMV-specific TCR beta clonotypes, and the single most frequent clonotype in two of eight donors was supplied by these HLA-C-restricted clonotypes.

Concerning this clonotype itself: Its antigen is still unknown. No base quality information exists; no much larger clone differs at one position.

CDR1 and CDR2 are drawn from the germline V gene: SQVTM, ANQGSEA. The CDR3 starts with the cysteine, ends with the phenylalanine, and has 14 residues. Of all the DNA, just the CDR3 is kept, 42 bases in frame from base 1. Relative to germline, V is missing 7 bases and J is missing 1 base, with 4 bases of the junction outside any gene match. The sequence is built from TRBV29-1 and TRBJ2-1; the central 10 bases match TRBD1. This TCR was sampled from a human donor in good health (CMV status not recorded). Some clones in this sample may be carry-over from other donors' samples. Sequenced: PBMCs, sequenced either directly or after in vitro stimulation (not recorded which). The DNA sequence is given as TGCAGCGCCATGGGACAGGGGTCCTACAATGAGCAGTTCTTC. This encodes CSAMGQGSYNEQFF.